This TCR beta chain was sequenced during a study of radiotherapy plus CTLA-4 blockade in lung cancer. The data were produced by immunoSEQ multiplex PCR, yet TCRdb's version contains in-frame clones alone and is incomplete. The data show over 85,000 clones, roughly 80% seen once. Per germline, CDR1 KGHSH and CDR2 LQKENI. V was pared by 8 bases and J by 3 bases, with 12 bases of the junction left unmatched. This CDR3 is built from 15 residues. This chain connects TRBV18 to TRBJ2-7; 8 bases are a match to TRBD2. The TCR comes from a human donor with non-small cell lung cancer that progressed on radiotherapy plus ipilimumab. This material consisted of peripheral blood, taken from a patient treated with radiotherapy plus ipilimumab. The CDR3 loop is CASQASAGGNYEQYF. Here the CDR3 DNA reads TGTGCCAGCCAGGCTTCGGCGGGAGGAAACTACGAGCAGTACTTC.